This entry lists 22 T cell receptor beta chains sequenced from one sample in a study of blood T cell repertoires in COVID-19 (dated by TCRdb to 2018 to 2020). The protocol used for the library was the immunoSEQ multiplex PCR assay. Held by TCRdb, this immuneACCESS table contains in-frame sequences only and omits some clones. Under half of the omission traces to an unresolved V gene where checked; the cause of the rest is unknown. The sample table shows roughly 200,000 clones, and roughly 91% are seen once. The ten most abundant clones make up more than 7% of the sample. Sequencing was done on a sample of PBMCs or T cells enriched from blood (not recorded which). The source is a man aged 30 to 45 in a cohort exposed to, infected with or recovered from COVID-19 (not recorded which).

The J gene is TRBJ1-1, the V gene TRBV27; unclear D gene. V dropped 3 bases and J dropped 3 bases, with 14 bases sitting between them. The CDR3 consists of 15 residues. Germline assignment: CDR1 MNHEY and CDR2 SMNVEV (reference sequence). The CDR3 sequence is CASSLSEGGYTEAFF. The CDR3 DNA follows: TGTGCCAGCAGTTTGTCAGAGGGAGGATACACTGAAGCTTTCTTT.

The genes are TRBV27 and TRBJ1-2; 7 nucleotides line up with TRBD1. Looked up from germline, CDR1 is MNHEY and CDR2 is SMNVEV (reference sequence). V gave up 8 bases and J gave up 8 bases; unmatched junction bases: 14. CDR3 length equals 14 residues. This CDR3 is CASGLLQGRTGYTF. In DNA form, the CDR3 reads TGTGCCAGCGGACTCTTACAGGGGAGGACGGGCTACACCTTC.

The CDR3 spells CASSPLAGSEQFF. CDR3 nucleotide sequence: TGCGCCAGCAGCCCCTTAGCGGGGAGTGAGCAGTTCTTC. The rearrangement joins TRBV4-1 to TRBJ2-1; 8 bases are shared with TRBD2. Germline-derived CDR1 and CDR2 are MGHRA and YSYEKL. The ends lost 4 bases at V and 9 bases at J; junction bases unmatched: 5. This CDR3 comprises 13 residues.

The genes are TRBV5-5 and TRBJ2-1, with 9 bases lining up with TRBD1. The ends lost 2 bases at V and 10 bases at J; junction bases unmatched: 19. The CDR3 extends over 18 amino acids. The germline V gene has CDR1 SGHKS and CDR2 YYEKEE (reference sequence). The CDR3 region has the DNA TGTGCCAGCAGCTTAACAAACCCGGGACAGGGCATGGCGCGGGAGCAGTTCTTC. Translated: CASSLTNPGQGMAREQFF. The variable domain in full, completed from reference TRBV5-5 and TRBJ2-1, reads DAGVTQSPTHLIKTRGQQVTLRCSPISGHKSVSWYQQVLGQGPQFIFQYYEKEERGRGNFPDRFSARQFPNYSSELNVNALLLGDSALYLCASSLTNPGQGMAREQFFGPGTRLTVL.

The chain carries TRBV7-9 and TRBJ2-1; D might be TRBD1 (5 bases). The CDR3 extends over 14 amino acids. V was trimmed by 2 bases and J by 4 bases, leaving 9 bases between them. Germline values: CDR1 SEHNR, CDR2 FQNEAQ (reference sequence). CDR3 residues: CASSLITGYNEQFF. The CDR3, as DNA: TGTGCCAGCAGCTTAATAACAGGTTACAATGAGCAGTTCTTC.

This rearrangement joins TRBV29-1 to TRBJ1-4; maybe TRBD1 (5 bases). The CDR3 totals 13 residues. V lost 7 bases and J 8 bases, leaving 17 bases between the germline ends. Germline CDR1 reads SQVTM; CDR2 reads ANQGSEA. The CDR3 is CSASGLPAEKLFF. The CDR3 bases are TGCAGCGCCTCGGGACTTCCCGCGGAAAAACTGTTTTTT.

The gene calls are TRBV29-1 and TRBJ2-5; 7 positions agree with TRBD1. This CDR3 region has 12 residues. From germline, CDR1 is SQVTM and CDR2 ANQGSEA. After removal of 5 bases from V and 2 bases from J, the junction contained 2 bases not matched to a gene. CDR3 nucleotides: TGCAGCGTTAACAGGGGTCAAGAGACCCAGTACTTC. Its translation is CSVNRGQETQYF.

The chain links TRBV7-8 to TRBJ2-7; no clear D. Trimming left V 1 base short and J 7 bases short, with 8 bases between. From germline, CDR1 is SGHVS and CDR2 FQNEAQ. This CDR3 region has 12 residues. Written as DNA, the CDR3 is TGTGCCAGCAGCTTAGTCAAGCTTGAGCAGTACTTC. Its translation is CASSLVKLEQYF.

V gene TRBV9 combines with J gene TRBJ2-1; 11 bases line up with TRBD2. The CDR3 is 20 residues long. V dropped 0 bases and J dropped 8; count of bases not matched to a gene: 19. Looked up from germline, CDR1 is SGDLS and CDR2 is YYNGEE. CDR3 in amino acids: CASSVGGADIAGGPLDEQFF. The CDR3 DNA reads as TGTGCCAGCAGCGTAGGAGGAGCTGATATAGCGGGAGGGCCTTTAGATGAGCAGTTCTTC.

This clone appeared once. The chain has TRBV3-1 (or the pseudogene TRBV3-2) and TRBJ2-3, with unresolved D. V was clipped by 1 base and J by 10 bases, with 9 bases between them. Germline lookup yields CDR1 LGHDT and CDR2 YNNKEL (reference sequence). CDR3 length: 12 residues. CDR3 DNA: TGTGCCAGCAGCCAAGCTCGGTATGCGCAGTATTTT. It yields the protein CASSQARYAQYF.

The chain uses TRBV9 and TRBJ1-4; TRBD1 is a possible D gene (5 bases). The CDR3 length is 16 residues. The ends were cut back, 1 base at V and 0 bases at J, with 10 bases in the middle. Germline V gene data show CDR1 as SGDLS and CDR2 as YYNGEE. The CDR3 nucleotides are TGTGCCAGCAGCGTATCGCAGGGTGCAACTAATGAAAAACTGTTTTTT. Its protein product is CASSVSQGATNEKLFF.

V and J are TRBV28 and TRBJ2-2; D is ambiguous. The CDR3 is made up of 17 amino acids. Per the germline V gene, CDR1 is MDHEN and CDR2 is SYDVKM. Trimming pared 6 bases from V and 0 bases from J, leaving 17 bases between. CDR3 nucleotide sequence: TGTGCCAGCAGATACGTCTTGGGCGCTACGAACACCGGGGAGCTGTTTTTT. Residues: CASRYVLGATNTGELFF. The full variable domain, in which reference TRBV28 and TRBJ2-2 provide the parts outside the CDR3, is DVKVTQSSRYLVKRTGEKVFLECVQDMDHENMFWYRQDPGLGLRLIYFSYDVKMKEKGDIPEGYSVSREKKERFSLILESASTNQTSMYLCASRYVLGATNTGELFFGEGSRLTVL.

V is TRBV2 and J is TRBJ2-7; D gene ambiguous. Looked up from germline, CDR1 is SNHLY and CDR2 is FYNNEI. The V end was cut by 8 bases, the J end by 9 bases, with 20 bases between. The CDR3 covers 13 residues. CDR3 bases: TGTGCCAGCTTATCCGTAGTAGCTACGAGGCAGTACTTC. Its translation is CASLSVVATRQYF.

This chain uses TRBV5-1 with TRBJ2-5, with 9 bases fitting TRBD1. Germline assignment: CDR1 SGHRS and CDR2 YFSETQ. This CDR3 is built from 15 residues. Losses at the gene ends were 4 bases for V and 5 bases for J; bases not matched to a gene: 9. In DNA form, the CDR3 reads TGCGCCAGCAGCGATAGAGTGGACAGGGGTGAGACCCAGTACTTC. Amino acids: CASSDRVDRGETQYF. Full variable domain (missing parts from reference TRBV5-1 and TRBJ2-5): KAGVTQTPRYLIKTRGQQVTLSCSPISGHRSVSWYQQTPGQGLQFLFEYFSETQRNKGNFPGRFSGRQFSNSRSEMNVSTLELGDSALYLCASSDRVDRGETQYFGPGTRLLVL.

The genes are TRBV14 and TRBJ1-6; 8 bases align to TRBD1. CDR3 size: 15 residues. The germline V gene encodes CDR1 SGHDN and CDR2 FVKESK. The trim removed 4 bases at V and 11 bases at J, leaving 10 bases unmatched. The CDR3 loop reads CASSPRTGPAAPLHF. CDR3 DNA: TGTGCCAGCAGCCCTCGGACAGGGCCGGCGGCACCCCTCCACTTT. The full variable domain, its missing parts supplied by reference TRBV14 and TRBJ1-6, is EAGVTQFPSHSVIEKGQTVTLRCDPISGHDNLYWYRRVMGKEIKFLLHFVKESKQDESGMPNNRFLAERTGGTYSTLKVQPAELEDSGVYFCASSPRTGPAAPLHFGNGTRLTVT.

This sequence joins TRBV24-1 and TRBJ2-1; TRBD2 matches at 10 bases. CDR1 and CDR2 from the germline V gene are KGHDR and SFDVKD. V lost 3 bases and J lost 2; bases outside the gene matches: 0. The CDR3 sequence is 15 residues long. The CDR3 bases are TGTGCCACCAGTGATAGCGGGAGGGCCTACAATGAGCAGTTCTTC. Translating gives CATSDSGRAYNEQFF.

The chain carries TRBV27 and TRBJ1-5; tentatively, D is TRBD1 (5 bases). Trimming took off 7 bases at V and 4 bases at J, with 11 bases between the two ends. The length of the CDR3 is 13 residues. Germline V gives CDR1 MNHEY, CDR2 SMNVEV (reference sequence). CDR3 sequence: CASTPGQNQPQHF. The CDR3 coding sequence is TGTGCCAGCACCCCAGGACAAAATCAGCCCCAGCATTTT.

The CDR3 coding sequence is TGCAGTGCTAGTTTTGACAGGGGGCATTCGAGCCAAGAGACCCAGTACTTC. It yields the protein CSASFDRGHSSQETQYF. The V and J genes are TRBV20-1 and TRBJ2-5; 10 positions match TRBD1. Germline CDR1 and CDR2: DFQATT and SNEGSKA (reference sequence). The CDR3 extends over 17 amino acids. With V trimmed by 3 bases and J by 1 base, 11 bases remained unmatched.

This clone came up a few times. V is TRBV4-2 and J is TRBJ2-1; D is possibly TRBD2 (5 bases). This CDR3 is built from 15 residues. V lost 0 bases and J lost 12, with 18 bases in between. Germline V gene sequence: CDR1 LGHNA, CDR2 YNFKEQ. DNA for the CDR3: TGTGCCAGCAGCCAAGATCGATCTAGCAAGATTGGGCAGTTCTTC. It specifies CASSQDRSSKIGQFF.

This clone was counted a few times. The chain employs TRBV18 and TRBJ2-1, with a possible D match to TRBD2 (5 bases). CDR1 and CDR2 from the germline V gene are KGHSH and LQKENI. Trimming cost V 1 base and J 5 bases, with 6 bases left between them. The CDR3 is 13 amino acids. The CDR3 loop reads CASSPQEDNEQFF. CDR3 nucleotide sequence: TGTGCCAGCTCACCACAGGAGGACAATGAGCAGTTCTTC.

The V and J genes are TRBV11-3 and TRBJ1-1; D gene unclear. Deletions cut 5 bases from V and 4 bases from J, with 11 bases between. CDR1 SGHNT and CDR2 YENEEA come from the germline V gene. The CDR3 covers 13 residues. CDR3 amino acids: CASSLLRGTEAFF. Written as DNA, the CDR3 is TGTGCCAGCAGCCTATTGAGAGGCACTGAAGCTTTCTTT.

The chain joins TRBV11-2 to TRBJ2-1; 7 nucleotides line up with TRBD1. Germline-derived CDR1 and CDR2 are SGHAT and FQNNGV. Trimming at V came to 3 bases and at J to 6 bases, leaving 8 bases not matched to a gene. The CDR3 runs 15 residues. In nucleotides, the CDR3 is TGTGCCAGCAGCTTTTGGGACAGCCACTCCAATGAGCAGTTCTTC. Residues: CASSFWDSHSNEQFF.